This TCR beta chain was recovered during a study of long-term antiretroviral therapy in people with HIV (dated by TCRdb to the early 2020s). Turning to the overall study: The earliest samples were collected roughly a decade before the 2015 WHO recommendation for immediate ART, at a time when ART was usually postponed until CD4 counts fell. A retrospective serial study tested whether changes in peripheral blood TRB repertoire composition and diversity were associated with ART initiation and durable HIV suppression. The cohort contributed over 150 cryopreserved PBMC samples from around 33 adults with confirmed HIV infection, collected serially over a mean of roughly 6 years (range 1-12). Of the approximately 30 participants with HIV, roughly twelve were female. No cross-contamination during QIAcube processing turned up in test extractions that ran a monoclonal T-cell line alongside 30 to 35 polyclonal samples. Broad study findings and their caveats: Inferences about post-ART repertoire changes were limited because no data were available on ART adherence, viral resistance or therapy changes. Because pre-ART samples had limited cell numbers, unsorted PBMC were profiled rather than sorted CD4+ and CD8+ T cells. The repertoire was dominated across all time points by expanded TRB clones identified before ART initiation, although this dominance was seen to fluctuate and to decrease in many PLHIV after ART. Because PBMC availability was limited, only the TCR beta chain was sequenced, with no alpha chain pairing. A significant increase in TRB diversity was found to be associated with ART initiation, although TRB diversity was observed to remain significantly below that of transplant donor controls even after long-term ART. The samples were dated from about 2004 to 2018, and the ART regimens that were used may be less effective than current ART regimens. HIV repertoires had narrower CDR3 length ranges than controls, and the network structure suggested an antigen-experienced repertoire that shifted only slightly toward naive after ART.

The immunoSEQ hsTCRB v3.0 assay was used at survey level resolution to sequence the TRB variable region. The targeted TRB sequencing depth was roughly 40,000-50,000 T-cell genomes per sample. TRB libraries were pooled and sequenced on an Illumina MiSeq using a v3 150-cycle kit. The authors' analysis ran thus. Repertoire analysis ran in R within a reproducible Nextflow workflow covering QC, data transformation and analysis. LymphoSeq2, an R package for AIRR-Seq data exploration, was used to implement custom analyses. A few samples that yielded fewer than 5000 total TRB sequences were excluded, so that more than 150 HIV repertoires were analyzed. Among the roughly 190 retained HIV repertoires, 55 to 65 were collected before ART initiation and around 130 after ART initiation. Each repertoire was downsampled to 5000 TRB nucleotide sequences, and summary statistics were averaged across 100 downsampling iterations. TRB sequences were retained for analysis only if CDR3 regions of at least seven amino acids were present. Diversity was measured with a Shannon entropy-derived clonality score and the Gini coefficient. Repertoire networks linked the top 5000 CDR3 amino acid sequences whenever two sequences differed by an edit distance of one. For TRB CDR3 amino acid sequences, GLIPH2 was used to predict antigen specificity groups and MHC restriction. To flag known associations with CMV, EBV, HIV or tissue antigens, CDR3 amino acid sequences were compared against VDJdb and McPAS-TCR. Pre-ART, post-ART and control groups were compared with Wilcoxon signed-rank tests and Holm-Bonferroni correction. Entries here come from immuneACCESS through TCRdb and include only in-frame sequences with V and J called. Some clones fail to appear in such tables; in the studies checked, an unresolved V gene covers under half of the shortfall, and the cause of the remainder is unknown. The D gene and trimming were derived from the DNA, and the V and J assignments and clone size from that table. The sample table lists about 27,000 clones, roughly 80% of them with a count of one. The ten largest clones take up around 8.2% of the sample.

With regard to this clone: Its recognized antigen is unknown. The sample holds no much larger clone one base away, and base qualities are not on file.

Participants were included only if at least one PBMC sample before ART initiation and at least two post-ART samples were available. Treatment was received in the United States of America by all participants with HIV. Cryopreserved samples of 1-10 million PBMC were thawed and washed before DNA extraction. At the time of the earliest PBMC sample, participants with HIV were aged between roughly 20 and 55 years. PBMC samples were contributed by each participant from 1-4 timepoints before ART initiation and 2-8 timepoints after ART initiation, with a median of 7 samples. Serial HIV viral load, CD4+ T-cell count, ART history and demographic data were obtained for every participant. Genomic DNA was extracted from unsorted PBMC with a Qiagen kit on a QIAcube, with processing performed in batches of 12 samples. For CDR1 and CDR2, the germline V gene (reference sequence) lists GTSNPN and SVGIG. The CDR3 measures 12 amino acids from cysteine to phenylalanine. Only the CDR3 DNA stays, 36 bases, in frame from base 1. The V end loses 0 bases and the J end loses 5 bases, and a stretch of 6 bases separates them.

The sequence derives from a middle-aged man with HIV. Rearrangement joined TRBV30 to TRBJ2-3; confidence is insufficient to name the D gene. The specimen comprised unsorted PBMCs, sampled 3 years after starting antiretroviral therapy. The CDR3 corresponds to CAWSVMEDTQYF. The nucleotides are TGTGCCTGGAGTGTGATGGAAGATACGCAGTATTTT. With the portions outside the CDR3 filled from the reference TRBV30 and TRBJ2-3 genes, the complete variable region becomes SQTIHQWPATLVQPVGSPLSLECTVEGTSNPNLYWYRQAAGRGLQLLFYSVGIGQISSEVPQNLSASRPQDRQFILSSKKLLLSDSGFYLCAWSVMEDTQYFGPGTRLTVL.